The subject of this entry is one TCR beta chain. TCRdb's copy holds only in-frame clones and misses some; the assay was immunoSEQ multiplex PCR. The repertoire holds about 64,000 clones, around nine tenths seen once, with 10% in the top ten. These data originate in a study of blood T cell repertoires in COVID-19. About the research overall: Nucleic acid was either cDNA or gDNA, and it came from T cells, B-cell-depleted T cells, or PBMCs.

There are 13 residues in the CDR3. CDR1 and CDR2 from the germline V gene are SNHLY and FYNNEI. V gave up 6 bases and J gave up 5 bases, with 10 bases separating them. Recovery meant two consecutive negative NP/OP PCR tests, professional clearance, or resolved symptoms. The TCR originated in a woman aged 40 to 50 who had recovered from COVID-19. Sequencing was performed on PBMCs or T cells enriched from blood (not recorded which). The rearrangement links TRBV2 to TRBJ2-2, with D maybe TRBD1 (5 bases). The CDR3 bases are TGTGCCAGCAGACAGGTTGGGACCGGGGAGCTGTTTTTT. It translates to CASRQVGTGELFF.